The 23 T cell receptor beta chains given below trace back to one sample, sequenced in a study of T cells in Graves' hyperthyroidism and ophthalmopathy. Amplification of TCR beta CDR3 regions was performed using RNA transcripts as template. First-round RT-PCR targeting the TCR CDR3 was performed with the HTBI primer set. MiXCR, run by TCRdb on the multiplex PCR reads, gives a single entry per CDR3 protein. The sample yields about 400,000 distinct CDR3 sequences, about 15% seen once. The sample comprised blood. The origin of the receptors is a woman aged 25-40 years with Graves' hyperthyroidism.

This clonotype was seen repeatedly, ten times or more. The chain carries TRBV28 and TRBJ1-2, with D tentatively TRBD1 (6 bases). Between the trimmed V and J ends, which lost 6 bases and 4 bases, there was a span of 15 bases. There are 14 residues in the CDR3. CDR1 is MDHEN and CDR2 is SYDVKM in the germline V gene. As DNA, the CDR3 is TGTGCCAGCAGCCCGGGGGCGTCGAGCTATGGCTACACCTTC. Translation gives CASSPGASSYGYTF.

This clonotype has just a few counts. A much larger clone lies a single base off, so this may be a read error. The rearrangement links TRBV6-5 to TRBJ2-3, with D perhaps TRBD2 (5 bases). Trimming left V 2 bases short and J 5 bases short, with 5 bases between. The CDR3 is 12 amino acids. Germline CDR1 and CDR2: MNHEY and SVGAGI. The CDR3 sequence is CASSYREDTQYF. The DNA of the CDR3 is TGTGCCAGCAGTTACCGGGAAGATACGCAGTATTTT.

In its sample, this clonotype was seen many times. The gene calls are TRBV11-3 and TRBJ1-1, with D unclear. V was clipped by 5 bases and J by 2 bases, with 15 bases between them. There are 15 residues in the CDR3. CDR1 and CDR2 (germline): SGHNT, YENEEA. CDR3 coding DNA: TGTGCCAGCAGCCCGAATGGGGTTATAAACACTGAAGCTTTCTTT. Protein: CASSPNGVINTEAFF.

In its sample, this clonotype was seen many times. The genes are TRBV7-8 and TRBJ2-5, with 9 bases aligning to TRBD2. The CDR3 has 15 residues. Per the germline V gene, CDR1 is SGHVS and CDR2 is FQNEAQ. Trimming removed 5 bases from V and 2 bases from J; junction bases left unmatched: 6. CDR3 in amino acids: CASSHFAGGQETQYF. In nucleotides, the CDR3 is TGTGCCAGCAGCCACTTCGCGGGAGGGCAAGAGACCCAGTACTTC.

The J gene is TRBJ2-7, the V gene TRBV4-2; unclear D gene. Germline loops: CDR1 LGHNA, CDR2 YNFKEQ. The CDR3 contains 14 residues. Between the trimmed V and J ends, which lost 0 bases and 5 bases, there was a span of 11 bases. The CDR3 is CASSQDTTRDEQYF. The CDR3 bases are TGTGCCAGCAGCCAAGACACGACAAGGGACGAGCAGTACTTC.

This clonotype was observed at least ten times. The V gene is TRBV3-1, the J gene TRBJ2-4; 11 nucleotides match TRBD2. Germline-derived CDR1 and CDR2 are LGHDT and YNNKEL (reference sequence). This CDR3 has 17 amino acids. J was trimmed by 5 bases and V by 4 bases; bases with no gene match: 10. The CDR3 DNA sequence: TGTGCCAGCAGCCCAGGGGGTAGCGGGAGGGCCCAAAACATTCAGTACTTC. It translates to CASSPGGSGRAQNIQYF.

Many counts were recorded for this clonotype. CDR3 sequence: CASSLGWVGADTQYF. The CDR3 nucleotides read TGTGCCAGCAGCTTAGGCTGGGTTGGGGCGGATACGCAGTATTTT. The chain employs TRBV7-2 and TRBJ2-3; perhaps TRBD1 as D (5 bases). Trimming stripped 1 base from V and 6 bases from J, with 14 bases between. The CDR3 loop spans 15 amino acids. From germline, CDR1 is SGHTA and CDR2 FQGNSA.

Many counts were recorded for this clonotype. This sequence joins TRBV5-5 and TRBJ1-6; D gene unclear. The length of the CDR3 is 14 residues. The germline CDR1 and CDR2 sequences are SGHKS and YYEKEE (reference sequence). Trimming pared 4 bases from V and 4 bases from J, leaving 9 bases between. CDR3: CASSLHLYNSPLHF. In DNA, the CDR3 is TGTGCCAGCAGCCTTCACCTTTATAATTCACCCCTCCACTTT.

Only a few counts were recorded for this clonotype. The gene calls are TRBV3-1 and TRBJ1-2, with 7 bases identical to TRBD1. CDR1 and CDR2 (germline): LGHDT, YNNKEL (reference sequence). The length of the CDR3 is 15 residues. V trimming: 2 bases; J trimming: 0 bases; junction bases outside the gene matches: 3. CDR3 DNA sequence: TGTGCCAGCAGCCAACAGGGGACAGCTAACTATGGCTACACCTTC. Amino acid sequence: CASSQQGTANYGYTF.

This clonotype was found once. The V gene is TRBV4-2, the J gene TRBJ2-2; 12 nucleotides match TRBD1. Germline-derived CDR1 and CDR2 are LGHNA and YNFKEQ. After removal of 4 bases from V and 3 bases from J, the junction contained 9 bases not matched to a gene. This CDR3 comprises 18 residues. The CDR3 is CASSRTGTGGAYTGELFF. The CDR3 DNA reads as TGTGCCAGCAGCCGAACCGGGACAGGGGGCGCGTACACCGGGGAGCTGTTTTTT.

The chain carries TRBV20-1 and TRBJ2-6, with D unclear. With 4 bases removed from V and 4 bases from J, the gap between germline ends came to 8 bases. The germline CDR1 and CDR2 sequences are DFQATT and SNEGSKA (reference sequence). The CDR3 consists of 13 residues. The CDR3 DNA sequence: TGCAGTGCTACGGATCCCGGGGCCAACGTCCTGACTTTC. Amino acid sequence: CSATDPGANVLTF.

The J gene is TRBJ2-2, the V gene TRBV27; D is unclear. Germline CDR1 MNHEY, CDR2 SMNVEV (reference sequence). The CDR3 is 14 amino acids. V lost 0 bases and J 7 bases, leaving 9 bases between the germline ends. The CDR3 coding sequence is TGTGCCAGCAGTTTATCCTGGACCGGCGGGGAGCTGTTTTTT. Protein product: CASSLSWTGGELFF.

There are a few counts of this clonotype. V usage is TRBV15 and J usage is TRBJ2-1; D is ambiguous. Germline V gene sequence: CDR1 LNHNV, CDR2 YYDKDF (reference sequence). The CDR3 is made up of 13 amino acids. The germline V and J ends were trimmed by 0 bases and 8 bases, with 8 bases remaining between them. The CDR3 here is CATSRDPGDEQFF. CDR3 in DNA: TGTGCCACCAGCAGAGATCCCGGAGATGAGCAGTTCTTC. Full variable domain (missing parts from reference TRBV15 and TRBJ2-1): DAMVIQNPRYQVTQFGKPVTLSCSQTLNHNVMYWYQQKSSQAPKLLFHYYDKDFNNEADTPDNFQSRRPNTSFCFLDIRSPGLGDTAMYLCATSRDPGDEQFFGPGTRLTVL.

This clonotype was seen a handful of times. The DNA of the CDR3 is TGTGCCAGCAGCTTAGGGACAGGGGGCTTCGAGACCCAGTACTTC. Translating it yields CASSLGTGGFETQYF. The chain couples TRBV7-9 to TRBJ2-5, with 11 bases matching TRBD1. Looked up from germline, CDR1 is SEHNR and CDR2 is FQNEAQ (reference sequence). Trimming took 1 base from V and 5 from J; bases not matched to a gene: 3. This CDR3 contains 15 residues.

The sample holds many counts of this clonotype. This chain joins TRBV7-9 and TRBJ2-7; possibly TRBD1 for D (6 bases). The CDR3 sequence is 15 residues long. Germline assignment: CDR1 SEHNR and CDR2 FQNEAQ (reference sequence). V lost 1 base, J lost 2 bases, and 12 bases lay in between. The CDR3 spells CASSLVSRGAYEQYF. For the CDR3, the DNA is TGTGCCAGCAGCTTAGTTTCCAGGGGAGCCTACGAGCAGTACTTC.

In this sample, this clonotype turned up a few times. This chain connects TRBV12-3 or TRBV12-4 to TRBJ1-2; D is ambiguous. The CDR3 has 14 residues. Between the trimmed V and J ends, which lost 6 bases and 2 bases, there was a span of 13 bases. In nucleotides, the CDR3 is TGTGCCAGCAGCTCAGACGGCGTAAACTATGGCTACACCTTC. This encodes CASSSDGVNYGYTF.

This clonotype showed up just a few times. CDR3 in DNA: TGTGCCAGCAGCTTAGGTCAGGGCAGGCACAATGAGCAGTTCTTC. Translation: CASSLGQGRHNEQFF. This chain joins TRBV7-3 and TRBJ2-1; D may be TRBD1 (5 bases). V was trimmed by 2 bases and J by 5 bases, leaving 13 bases between them. In germline, CDR1 is SGHTA, CDR2 FQGTGA. CDR3 length equals 15 residues.

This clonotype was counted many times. The CDR3 region is CAWAPTGRANTGELFF. CDR3 nucleotides: TGTGCCTGGGCTCCGACAGGGAGAGCGAACACCGGGGAGCTGTTTTTT. The chain has TRBV30 and TRBJ2-2, with 7 bases lining up with TRBD1. J gave up 0 bases and V 5 bases, and 9 bases lay outside the gene matches. CDR1 and CDR2 from the germline V gene are GTSNPN and SVGIG (reference sequence). The CDR3 consists of 16 residues.

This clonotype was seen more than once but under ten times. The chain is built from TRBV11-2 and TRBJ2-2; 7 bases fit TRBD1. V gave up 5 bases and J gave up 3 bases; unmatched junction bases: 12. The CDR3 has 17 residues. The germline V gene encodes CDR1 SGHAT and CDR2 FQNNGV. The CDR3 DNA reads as TGTGCCAGCAGCCACGCACCGGGACAGTTTTACACCGGGGAGCTGTTTTTT. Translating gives CASSHAPGQFYTGELFF.

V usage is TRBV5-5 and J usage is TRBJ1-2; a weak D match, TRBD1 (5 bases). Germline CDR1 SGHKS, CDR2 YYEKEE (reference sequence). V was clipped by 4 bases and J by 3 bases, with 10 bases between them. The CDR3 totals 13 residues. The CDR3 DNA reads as TGTGCCAGCAGCCGGGACGGAGACTATGGCTACACCTTC. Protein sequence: CASSRDGDYGYTF.

CDR3 in amino acids: CSARVPSGRPQHF. CDR3 nucleotides: TGCAGTGCTAGAGTGCCCTCGGGACGCCCCCAGCATTTT. The V and J genes are TRBV20-1 and TRBJ1-5; TRBD1 might be the D (5 bases). This CDR3 spans 13 amino acids. Trimming removed 1 base from V and 10 bases from J, with 14 bases in between. CDR1 is DFQATT and CDR2 is SNEGSKA in the germline V gene (reference sequence).

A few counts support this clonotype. The CDR3 sequence is CASSPRGGSILGEQYF. CDR3 in DNA: TGTGCCAGCAGCCCCCGGGGCGGGAGCATTCTAGGAGAGCAGTACTTC. The chain employs TRBV25-1 and TRBJ2-7; 7 bases are a match to TRBD2. Looked up from germline, CDR1 is MGHDK and CDR2 is SYGVNS. The V segment lost 6 bases and the J segment 7 bases; nucleotides outside the gene matches: 18. The CDR3 consists of 16 residues.

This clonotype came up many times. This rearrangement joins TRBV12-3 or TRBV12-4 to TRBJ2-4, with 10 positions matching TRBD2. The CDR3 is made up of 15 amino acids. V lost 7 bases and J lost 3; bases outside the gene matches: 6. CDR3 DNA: TGTGCCAGCACCAAAGCGGGAGGGGGCAAAAACATTCAGTACTTC. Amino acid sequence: CASTKAGGGKNIQYF.